Below, 32 T cell receptor beta chains from the same sample are listed, as sequenced in a study of T-cell memory formation after mild COVID-19 (dated by TCRdb to the early 2020s). Libraries were made using 5' RACE. The sample was run on an Illumina NovaSeq 6000. The public reads were reanalyzed by TCRdb: fastp trimming at Q25, MiXCR alignment, in-frame beta chains only. CDR3 protein sequences are deduplicated, and each keeps its most common genes and DNA. For this sample there are around 500,000 distinct CDR3 sequences; 18% appear just once. Approximately 13% of the sample is held by the ten biggest clonotypes. Source material: PBMCs or a T cell subset sorted from them (not recorded which). The receptor set was obtained from an adult woman who had mild COVID-19 (a few samples of this study predate the infection). The sample titles of this study are shuffled in the database, so cell type and time point are left out; the donor was told from shared clones.

J is TRBJ2-7 and V is TRBV7-6; D may match TRBD1 or TRBD2 (5 bases each). CDR3 length equals 16 residues. Germline lookup yields CDR1 SGHVS and CDR2 FNYEAQ. The germline V and J ends were trimmed by 4 bases and 4 bases, with 20 bases remaining between them. The CDR3 spells CASSSRSGTGIYEQYF. The CDR3 DNA sequence: TGTGCCAGCAGCTCAAGATCCGGGACGGGAATTTACGAGCAGTACTTC.

The chain joins TRBV11-3 to TRBJ2-1; no definite D call. The CDR3 has 14 amino acids. The V gene lost 1 base and the J gene lost 7 bases, with 11 bases spanning the gap. In germline, CDR1 is SGHNT, CDR2 YENEEA. The CDR3 sequence: CASSLGTAWNEQFF. CDR3 nucleotide sequence: TGTGCCAGCAGCTTAGGGACGGCGTGGAATGAGCAGTTCTTC.

The rearrangement links TRBV7-2 to TRBJ2-1; tentative D call: TRBD1 (6 bases). V dropped 2 bases and J dropped 9 bases, with 17 bases sitting between them. Germline V CDR1 and CDR2: SGHTA, FQGNSA. This CDR3 is 15 amino acids long. CDR3 in DNA: TGTGCCAGCAGCTTACTTGGGACACTGCGACCTGAGCAGTTCTTC. Its protein is CASSLLGTLRPEQFF.

Many counts were recorded for this clonotype. This chain joins TRBV20-1 and TRBJ2-7; D not resolved. The V gene lost 1 base and the J gene lost 0 bases, with 4 bases spanning the gap. The germline gives CDR1 DFQATT, CDR2 SNEGSKA (reference sequence). The CDR3 is 12 residues long. The CDR3: CSARGASYEQYF. CDR3 coding DNA: TGCAGTGCTAGAGGGGCCTCCTACGAGCAGTACTTC.

The chain couples TRBV5-6 to TRBJ1-1; D possibly corresponds to TRBD1 (5 bases). Trimming took 4 bases from V and 5 from J, leaving 12 bases between them. The CDR3 is made up of 13 amino acids. CDR1 is SGHDT, CDR2 YYEEEE, per germline. In DNA form, the CDR3 reads TGTGCCAGCAGCGGGGGGATAGGAACTGAAGCTTTCTTT. This sequence encodes CASSGGIGTEAFF.

This sequence joins TRBV25-1 and TRBJ2-7; TRBD1 matches 8 bases. The ends lost 3 bases at V and 7 bases at J; junction bases unmatched: 14. Germline lookup yields CDR1 MGHDK and CDR2 SYGVNS. CDR3 length equals 16 residues. CDR3 loop: CASSEPRDRWTREQYF. The CDR3 DNA reads TGTGCCAGCAGTGAGCCTCGGGACAGGTGGACCCGGGAGCAGTACTTC.

This clonotype was observed a few times. The chain combines TRBV6-5 with TRBJ1-3, with no clear D. Germline V CDR1 and CDR2: MNHEY, SVGAGI. V lost 2 bases, J lost 1 base, and 15 bases lay in between. The CDR3 is 17 amino acids. For the CDR3, the DNA is TGTGCCAGCAGTTACCAGTGGTCCCGACCTTCTGGAAACACCATATATTTT. The encoded protein is CASSYQWSRPSGNTIYF.

This chain joins TRBV20-1 and TRBJ2-3; D is perhaps TRBD1 (5 bases). The CDR3 consists of 15 residues. V lost 6 bases and J 0 bases, leaving 16 bases between the germline ends. Germline V lookup: CDR1 DFQATT, CDR2 SNEGSKA (reference sequence). The CDR3, as DNA: TGCAGTGCCAGCGATACAGGTGCTAGCACAGATACGCAGTATTTT. The encoded protein is CSASDTGASTDTQYF.

Regarding this clonotype: Germline is not matched at one junction end, which may reflect a read error. The chain employs TRBV5-1 and TRBJ1-1; weak D call: TRBD1 (6 bases). The CDR3 loop spans 14 amino acids. Per the germline V gene, CDR1 is SGHRS and CDR2 is YFSETQ. Here the CDR3 DNA reads TGCGCCAGCAGCTTCGGTCAGGGGAACGCTGAAGCTTTCTTT. Its translation: CASSFGQGNAEAFF.

V is TRBV5-1 and J is TRBJ1-2, with D possibly being TRBD1 (6 bases). V gave up 0 bases and J gave up 5 bases, with 11 bases separating them. The CDR3 has 14 residues. Germline CDR1 SGHRS, CDR2 YFSETQ. The CDR3 loop reads CASSLAPGEYGYTF. The CDR3 nucleotides read TGCGCCAGCAGCTTGGCCCCAGGGGAGTATGGCTACACCTTC. The variable domain in full, completed from reference TRBV5-1 and TRBJ1-2, reads KAGVTQTPRYLIKTRGQQVTLSCSPISGHRSVSWYQQTPGQGLQFLFEYFSETQRNKGNFPGRFSGRQFSNSRSEMNVSTLELGDSALYLCASSLAPGEYGYTFGSGTRLTVV.

The chain uses TRBV5-6 and TRBJ2-7; tentative D call: TRBD1 (6 bases). The V end lost 4 bases, the J end lost 6 bases, and 14 bases lay between the germline ends. The CDR3 is 13 residues long. Germline loops: CDR1 SGHDT, CDR2 YYEEEE. DNA for the CDR3: TGTGCCAGCAGCCTGCACAGGGTGGGCGAGCAGTACTTC. Translation gives CASSLHRVGEQYF.

CDR3 amino acids: CASRIDRELNYGYTF. As DNA, the CDR3 is TGTGCCAGCAGGATCGACAGGGAGCTTAACTATGGCTACACCTTC. The rearrangement links TRBV6-1 to TRBJ1-2; 7 bases map to TRBD1. The V gene's germline CDR1 is MNHNS and CDR2 SASEGT. Trimming removed 6 bases from V and 1 base from J; junction bases left unmatched: 8. This CDR3 is built from 15 residues.

This clonotype has a handful of counts. The rearrangement joins TRBV30 to TRBJ1-2, with unresolved D. The CDR3 is made up of 11 amino acids. Trimming took 0 bases from V and 5 from J, leaving 4 bases between them. In germline, CDR1 is GTSNPN, CDR2 SVGIG (reference sequence). CDR3 loop: CAWSVTYGYTF. The CDR3, as DNA: TGTGCCTGGAGTGTTACTTATGGCTACACCTTC.

This clonotype was picked up one time. The genes are TRBV7-9 and TRBJ1-2, with a possible D match to TRBD1 (5 bases). Germline values: CDR1 SEHNR, CDR2 FQNEAQ (reference sequence). V was clipped by 5 bases and J by 7 bases, with 14 bases between them. The CDR3 loop spans 13 amino acids. The CDR3 here is CASSPSLGLGYTF. The CDR3, as DNA: TGTGCCAGCAGCCCGTCCTTGGGACTTGGCTACACCTTC.

The sample holds a few counts of this clonotype. The chain combines TRBV7-3 with TRBJ1-1; 8 nucleotides match TRBD1. Per germline, CDR1 SGHTA and CDR2 FQGTGA. V trimming: 5 bases; J trimming: 5 bases; junction bases outside the gene matches: 10. The CDR3 has 15 residues. CDR3 DNA sequence: TGTGCCAGCAGCCCTACGACAGGGGTCAGGACTGAAGCTTTCTTT. It translates to CASSPTTGVRTEAFF.

In DNA form, the CDR3 reads TGTGCCAGCAGCTTAGAGGCCAGGGGGGAAAGATCGCAGTACTTC. Translating gives CASSLEARGERSQYF. This chain links TRBV7-2 with TRBJ2-7, with D possibly being TRBD1 (7 bases). CDR3 length: 15 residues. CDR1 and CDR2 from the germline V gene are SGHTA and FQGNSA. V was cut by 1 base and J by 9 bases, with 19 bases left in between. Using reference TRBV7-2 and TRBJ2-7 for the parts outside the CDR3, the full variable domain is GAGVSQSPSNKVTEKGKDVELRCDPISGHTALYWYRQSLGQGLEFLIYFQGNSAPDKSGLPSDRFSAERTGGSVSTLTIQRTQQEDSAVYLCASSLEARGERSQYFGPGTRLTVT.

This clonotype was picked up a small number of times. The chain couples TRBV5-1 to TRBJ2-5, with 7 bases fitting TRBD2. Per germline, CDR1 SGHRS and CDR2 YFSETQ. V shed 1 base, J shed 5 bases, and the junction held 8 bases outside the gene matches. The CDR3 is made up of 15 amino acids. For the CDR3, the DNA is TGCGCCAGCAGCTTGAGGCGGGGGTCTAGGGAGACCCAGTACTTC. Residues: CASSLRRGSRETQYF.

This clonotype appeared a few times. The chain recombines TRBV5-6 with TRBJ2-1, with D unresolved. Germline V gene sequence: CDR1 SGHDT, CDR2 YYEEEE. Between the trimmed V and J ends, which lost 0 bases and 10 bases, there was a span of 11 bases. The CDR3 has 13 amino acids. CDR3 sequence (DNA): TGTGCCAGCAGCTTGGGTATACAAGCAGAGCAGTTCTTC. Its translation is CASSLGIQAEQFF.

This clonotype has at least ten counts. J is TRBJ2-6 and V is TRBV7-2; unclear D gene. Per germline, CDR1 SGHTA and CDR2 FQGNSA. The CDR3 sequence is 17 residues long. V lost 1 base and J lost 0, with 10 bases in between. DNA of the CDR3: TGTGCCAGCAGCTTAGTTGGCAGTTACTCTGGGGCCAACGTCCTGACTTTC. Encoded protein: CASSLVGSYSGANVLTF. Full variable domain (missing parts from reference TRBV7-2 and TRBJ2-6): GAGVSQSPSNKVTEKGKDVELRCDPISGHTALYWYRQSLGQGLEFLIYFQGNSAPDKSGLPSDRFSAERTGGSVSTLTIQRTQQEDSAVYLCASSLVGSYSGANVLTFGAGSRLTVL.

This clonotype appeared a few times. The chain combines TRBV20-1 with TRBJ2-7; no clear D gene. Trimming removed 3 bases from V and 0 bases from J, with 15 bases in between. Germline V CDR1 and CDR2: DFQATT, SNEGSKA (reference sequence). CDR3 size: 15 residues. CDR3 DNA: TGCAGTGCTAGGGTCTTCCGGGTCCTCTCCTACGAGCAGTACTTC. This sequence encodes CSARVFRVLSYEQYF.

The chain combines TRBV5-1 with TRBJ1-1; D possibly corresponds to TRBD1 (6 bases). The CDR3 is 14 amino acids. V lost 1 base and J lost 6, with 13 bases in between. Germline CDR1 reads SGHRS; CDR2 reads YFSETQ. The DNA for the CDR3 is TGCGCCAGCAGCTTGAATACAGGGAGCCCTGAAGCTTTCTTT. It is translated as CASSLNTGSPEAFF. Supplemented by reference TRBV5-1 and TRBJ1-1, the full variable domain reads KAGVTQTPRYLIKTRGQQVTLSCSPISGHRSVSWYQQTPGQGLQFLFEYFSETQRNKGNFPGRFSGRQFSNSRSEMNVSTLELGDSALYLCASSLNTGSPEAFFGQGTRLTVV.

This clonotype was found a few times. This chain links TRBV20-1 with TRBJ1-2, with D possibly TRBD1 on 6 matching bases. Germline V gene sequence: CDR1 DFQATT, CDR2 SNEGSKA (reference sequence). The V and J ends lost 3 bases and 6 bases respectively, with 11 bases between them. This CDR3 is 12 amino acids long. In nucleotides, the CDR3 is TGCAGTGCTAGTGGCGGGGGCAATGGCTACACCTTC. It codes for CSASGGGNGYTF.

The table lists this clonotype with many counts. This chain joins TRBV12-3 or TRBV12-4 and TRBJ2-3; D possibly corresponds to TRBD2 (6 bases). Trimming cost V 5 bases and J 1 base, with 10 bases left between them. The CDR3 covers 14 residues. This CDR3 is CASSPGLRTDTQYF. In DNA form, the CDR3 reads TGTGCCAGCAGTCCGGGACTCCGCACAGATACGCAGTATTTT.

This chain connects TRBV5-1 to TRBJ1-2; the D gene is possibly TRBD1 (5 bases). Germline V gene lookup returns CDR1 SGHRS and CDR2 YFSETQ. The V end was cut by 0 bases, the J end by 3 bases, with 18 bases between. The CDR3 sequence is 17 residues long. The chain's CDR3 is CASSLGQGALPDYGYTF. The CDR3 DNA follows: TGCGCCAGCAGCTTGGGGCAGGGTGCCCTGCCAGACTATGGCTACACCTTC. Using reference TRBV5-1 and TRBJ1-2 for the parts outside the CDR3, the full variable domain is KAGVTQTPRYLIKTRGQQVTLSCSPISGHRSVSWYQQTPGQGLQFLFEYFSETQRNKGNFPGRFSGRQFSNSRSEMNVSTLELGDSALYLCASSLGQGALPDYGYTFGSGTRLTVV.

This clonotype was recorded a few times. The chain joins TRBV24-1 to TRBJ2-3; D gene unclear. This CDR3 is 14 amino acids long. Trimming removed 3 bases at V and 5 bases at J, with 11 bases between. Germline-derived CDR1 and CDR2 are KGHDR and SFDVKD. The CDR3 loop is CATSDVHFRDTQYF. As DNA, the CDR3 is TGTGCCACCAGTGATGTGCACTTCCGAGATACGCAGTATTTT.

V usage is TRBV27 and J usage is TRBJ2-5; D is undetermined. The CDR3 spans 14 residues. The germline V and J ends were trimmed by 5 bases and 5 bases, with 15 bases remaining between them. The germline V gene encodes CDR1 MNHEY and CDR2 SMNVEV (reference sequence). Here the CDR3 reads CASSPLPPAETQYF. The CDR3 DNA reads as TGTGCCAGCAGTCCACTACCCCCCGCGGAGACCCAGTACTTC.

The chain carries TRBV7-9 and TRBJ2-1, with D tentatively TRBD2 (7 bases). The germline V and J ends were trimmed by 7 bases and 8 bases, with 15 bases remaining between them. The CDR3 sequence is 13 residues long. In germline, CDR1 is SEHNR, CDR2 FQNEAQ (reference sequence). The CDR3 sequence: CASKGGAGYEQFF. The CDR3 DNA sequence: TGTGCCAGCAAAGGGGGGGCAGGTTATGAGCAGTTCTTC.

The V gene is TRBV11-3, the J gene TRBJ2-3, with D unresolved. This CDR3 contains 13 residues. V was trimmed by 5 bases and J by 6 bases, leaving 12 bases between them. CDR1 is SGHNT and CDR2 is YENEEA in the germline V gene. Here the CDR3 reads CASSRSWADTQYF. CDR3 DNA sequence: TGTGCCAGCAGCCGGTCCTGGGCGGATACGCAGTATTTT.

This clonotype was seen more than once but under ten times. This chain uses TRBV6-5 with TRBJ2-7, with 10 nucleotides matching TRBD2. V shed 1 base, J shed 6 bases, and the junction held 6 bases outside the gene matches. The CDR3 runs 15 residues. The germline V gene has CDR1 MNHEY and CDR2 SVGAGI. CDR3 in amino acids: CASSYYTGTSAEQYF. CDR3 bases: TGTGCCAGCAGTTACTATACAGGGACTAGCGCCGAGCAGTACTTC.

This chain connects TRBV5-1 to TRBJ2-5, with 14 positions matching TRBD2. The CDR3 runs 19 residues. J lost 1 base, V lost 0 bases, and 8 bases had no gene match. Germline CDR1 SGHRS, CDR2 YFSETQ. CDR3 amino acids: CASSLAGLAGAQGQETQYF. CDR3 nucleotide sequence: TGCGCCAGCAGCTTGGCGGGACTAGCGGGGGCGCAGGGCCAAGAGACCCAGTACTTC.

J is TRBJ2-7 and V is TRBV7-9; weak D call: TRBD1 (7 bases). CDR1 is SEHNR, CDR2 FQNEAQ, per germline (reference sequence). The CDR3 extends over 16 amino acids. Trimming pared 1 base from V and 4 bases from J, leaving 17 bases between. The CDR3, as DNA: TGTGCCAGCAGCTTAGGGTCGTCAGGGGGGCGTTACGAGCAGTACTTC. Protein sequence: CASSLGSSGGRYEQYF.

The chain is built from TRBV6-2 or TRBV6-3 and TRBJ1-4, with D possibly being TRBD1 (5 bases). Deletions cut 10 bases from V and 8 bases from J, with 17 bases between. CDR1 is MNHEY and CDR2 is SVGEGT in the germline V gene. CDR3 length: 13 residues. The CDR3 is CATGRTRVEKLFF. In DNA, the CDR3 is TGTGCCACCGGAAGAACCAGGGTCGAAAAACTGTTTTTT.